This passage covers 27 T cell receptor beta chains from one sample sequenced in a study of Ad26.COV2.S vaccination and SARS-CoV-2 variants. Treatment meaning: roughly 19 received Ad26.COV2.S at low or high dose, single or two shots; 5 received placebo; per-sample allocation not given. Specimens were obtained on day 63 following the first vaccine or placebo injection. Data came from immunoSEQ multiplex PCR; TCRdb stores just in-frame clones and leaves some out. The sample lists 500,000 or so clones; 89% were seen once. The sample in question was peripheral blood, obtained in a trial of Ad26.COV2.S vaccine versus placebo. The receptors were sampled from a person between 18 and 60 years old who received the Ad26.COV2.S COVID-19 vaccine or a placebo.

The V call is TRBV7-8, the J call TRBJ2-5; 7 bases fit TRBD1. There are 14 residues in the CDR3. V lost 5 bases to trimming and J lost 9 bases; unmatched junction nucleotides: 12. In germline, CDR1 is SGHVS, CDR2 FQNEAQ. This CDR3 reads CASSGTAAAAAQYF. DNA of the CDR3: TGTGCCAGCAGCGGGACAGCTGCTGCGGCGGCCCAGTACTTC.

The CDR3 DNA follows: TGTGCCAGCACAGCGGCACTCCAAGAGACCCAGTACTTC. Residues: CASTAALQETQYF. The chain recombines TRBV25-1 with TRBJ2-5; possible D gene TRBD2, 5 bases. Germline CDR1 and CDR2: MGHDK and SYGVNS. This CDR3 spans 13 amino acids. V was trimmed by 7 bases and J by 1 base, leaving 10 bases between them. The full variable domain, its missing parts supplied by reference TRBV25-1 and TRBJ2-5, is EADIYQTPRYLVIGTGKKITLECSQTMGHDKMYWYQQDPGMELHLIHYSYGVNSTEKGDLSSESTVSRIRTEHFPLTLESARPSHTSQYLCASTAALQETQYFGPGTRLLVL.

The chain links TRBV5-1 to TRBJ1-2; the D gene is possibly TRBD1 (6 bases). V gave up 2 bases and J gave up 3 bases, with 8 bases separating them. The germline CDR1 and CDR2 sequences are SGHRS and YFSETQ. The CDR3 is 13 residues long. The CDR3 sequence is CASSLQGDYGYTF. CDR3 DNA: TGCGCCAGCAGCTTACAGGGAGACTATGGCTACACCTTC.

The chain recombines TRBV15 with TRBJ2-7, with 7 nucleotides matching TRBD2. The CDR3 totals 14 residues. V shed 2 bases, J shed 4 bases, and the junction held 5 bases outside the gene matches. The germline V gene encodes CDR1 LNHNV and CDR2 YYDKDF (reference sequence). The CDR3 coding sequence is TGTGCCACCAGCAGACTCGACGGGGGGTACGAGCAGTACTTC. Translating it yields CATSRLDGGYEQYF.

This chain uses TRBV5-4 with TRBJ2-6; 8 positions match TRBD2. In germline, CDR1 is SGHNT, CDR2 YYREEE (reference sequence). This CDR3 contains 17 residues. With 0 bases clipped from V and 4 bases from J, the junction kept 6 bases outside the gene matches. The CDR3 loop reads CASSLVAGGPGANVLTF. In DNA, the CDR3 is TGTGCCAGCAGCTTGGTGGCGGGGGGACCCGGGGCCAACGTCCTGACTTTC.

The V and J genes are TRBV18 and TRBJ2-7; D ambiguous. The CDR3 has 13 residues. Germline assignment: CDR1 KGHSH and CDR2 LQKENI. Trimming cost V 6 bases and J 2 bases, with 11 bases left between them. The CDR3 loop reads CASSRTVAYEQYF. CDR3 coding DNA: TGTGCCAGCTCCCGGACGGTAGCCTACGAGCAGTACTTC.

The sample holds a few counts of this clone. This chain joins TRBV4-1 and TRBJ2-1; D is ambiguous. This CDR3 has 16 amino acids. The ends were cut back, 5 bases at V and 2 bases at J, with 16 bases in the middle. CDR1 and CDR2 (germline): MGHRA, YSYEKL. The CDR3, as DNA: TGCGCCAGCAGCGAAGTAAATATCTTAGCCTACAATGAGCAGTTCTTC. It translates to CASSEVNILAYNEQFF.

This chain connects TRBV4-1 to TRBJ2-7; D is possibly TRBD2 (6 bases). The CDR3 consists of 15 residues. Germline lookup yields CDR1 MGHRA and CDR2 YSYEKL. V lost 3 bases and J lost 1, with 13 bases in between. The CDR3 DNA reads TGCGCCAGCAGCCAGGCCGCGGGGCGATCCTACGAGCAGTACGTC. The encoded protein is CASSQAAGRSYEQYV.

This rearrangement joins TRBV6-5 to TRBJ1-4; TRBD1 agrees at 10 bases. J gave up 10 bases and V 4 bases, and 6 bases lay outside the gene matches. CDR1 MNHEY and CDR2 SVGAGI come from the germline V gene. CDR3 length: 14 amino acids. CDR3 in amino acids: CASSSGTGEGKLFF. As DNA, the CDR3 is TGTGCCAGCAGTTCCGGGACAGGGGAGGGAAAACTGTTTTTT.

The V gene is TRBV5-1, the J gene TRBJ2-2; 7 bases fit TRBD1. Germline CDR1 reads SGHRS; CDR2 reads YFSETQ. The CDR3 totals 15 residues. After removal of 2 bases from V and 7 bases from J, the junction contained 8 bases not matched to a gene. The CDR3 here is CASSFGEGAGGELFF. The CDR3 bases are TGCGCCAGCAGCTTCGGAGAGGGGGCTGGCGGGGAGCTGTTTTTT.

The rearrangement links TRBV4-2 to TRBJ2-2; TRBD2 might be the D (7 bases). CDR3 length equals 16 residues. CDR1 is LGHNA, CDR2 YNFKEQ, per germline. The V end lost 0 bases, the J end lost 4 bases, and 12 bases lay between the germline ends. In DNA, the CDR3 is TGTGCCAGCAGCCAAGATGGCGGGGGCTTCACCGGGGAGCTGTTTTTT. This sequence encodes CASSQDGGGFTGELFF.

This chain links TRBV24-1 with TRBJ2-2; 7 nucleotides match TRBD1. The CDR3 is 14 amino acids. Germline V lookup: CDR1 KGHDR, CDR2 SFDVKD. The V gene end was trimmed by 4 bases and the J gene end by 7 bases; junction bases not matched to a gene: 5. The CDR3 region has the DNA TGTGCCACCAGTGACTCGACAGGGCACGGGGAGCTGTTTTTT. Its protein is CATSDSTGHGELFF.

The chain carries TRBV19 and TRBJ2-7, with 7 bases fitting TRBD1. The CDR3 loop spans 13 amino acids. Per germline, CDR1 LNHDA and CDR2 SQIVND (reference sequence). Trimming removed 4 bases from V and 4 bases from J; junction bases left unmatched: 4. The CDR3 nucleotides read TGTGCCAGTAGTACACAGACAGGGTACGAGCAGTACTTC. Translation gives CASSTQTGYEQYF.

CDR3 in amino acids: CATSEELGGIYGYTF. The CDR3 region has the DNA TGTGCCACCAGTGAAGAGCTGGGAGGGATCTATGGCTACACCTTC. This chain joins TRBV24-1 and TRBJ1-2; D is uncertain. The CDR3 has 15 residues. Trimming removed 4 bases at V and 4 bases at J, with 15 bases between. CDR1 is KGHDR, CDR2 SFDVKD, per germline.

The chain is built from TRBV2 and TRBJ1-1; D uncertain. The germline V gene encodes CDR1 SNHLY and CDR2 FYNNEI. The CDR3 totals 13 residues. V was shortened by 7 bases and J by 5 bases, with 14 bases between the two germline ends. For the CDR3, the DNA is TGTGCCAGCACAAGGGTACGAGGGACTGAAGCTTTCTTT. Its translation is CASTRVRGTEAFF.

The chain combines TRBV19 with TRBJ2-2; a weak D match, TRBD1 (5 bases). Trimming pared 6 bases from V and 0 bases from J, leaving 17 bases between. CDR3 length equals 17 residues. The germline V gene has CDR1 LNHDA and CDR2 SQIVND (reference sequence). CDR3 region: CASRYYSGHTNTGELFF. The CDR3 DNA reads TGTGCCAGTAGGTACTACTCAGGACATACGAACACCGGGGAGCTGTTTTTT.

The chain uses TRBV7-6 and TRBJ2-2; D is possibly TRBD1 (5 bases). The CDR3 loop spans 13 amino acids. Germline values: CDR1 SGHVS, CDR2 FNYEAQ. V gave up 5 bases and J gave up 5 bases, with 9 bases separating them. Here the CDR3 reads CASSPRVTGELFF. CDR3 sequence (DNA): TGTGCCAGCAGCCCCAGGGTAACCGGGGAGCTGTTTTTT.

The chain links TRBV24-1 to TRBJ1-1; TRBD1 agrees at 8 bases. The CDR3 covers 16 residues. The trim removed 3 bases at V and 5 bases at J, leaving 10 bases unmatched. Germline-derived CDR1 and CDR2 are KGHDR and SFDVKD. CDR3 loop: CATSDRTDRGETEAFF. The CDR3 DNA sequence: TGTGCCACCAGTGATAGAACCGACAGGGGTGAAACTGAAGCTTTCTTT.

This chain joins TRBV27 and TRBJ1-1; possibly TRBD1 for D (5 bases). CDR3 length: 16 residues. Germline values: CDR1 MNHEY, CDR2 SMNVEV (reference sequence). V was trimmed by 2 bases and J by 4 bases, leaving 17 bases between them. The CDR3 region is CASSLIEGPAVTEAFF. The CDR3 bases are TGTGCCAGCAGTTTAATTGAGGGGCCGGCGGTCACTGAAGCTTTCTTT.

V gene TRBV11-2 combines with J gene TRBJ1-6; D uncertain. The V end lost 1 base, the J end lost 3 bases, and 4 bases lay between the germline ends. The germline V gene has CDR1 SGHAT and CDR2 FQNNGV. The CDR3 runs to 14 residues. In DNA form, the CDR3 reads TGTGCCAGCAGCTTAGTCGGCTATAATTCACCCCTCCACTTT. The encoded protein is CASSLVGYNSPLHF.

The CDR3 nucleotides read TGTGCCAGCAGCTTAATGGCCCCCCCGGTCGAGCAGTACTTC. Its translation is CASSLMAPPVEQYF. The rearrangement joins TRBV7-2 to TRBJ2-7; unclear D gene. Looked up from germline, CDR1 is SGHTA and CDR2 is FQGNSA. V was shortened by 2 bases and J by 6 bases, with 14 bases between the two germline ends. This CDR3 comprises 14 residues.

This chain connects TRBV5-8 to TRBJ2-2; D is possibly TRBD2 (6 bases). Trimming took 3 bases from V and 3 from J, leaving 12 bases between them. CDR3 size: 15 residues. Germline assignment: CDR1 SGHTS and CDR2 YDEGEE. The CDR3 nucleotides are TGTGCCAGCAGCTACCCCGGGGGACACACCGGGGAGCTGTTTTTT. It codes for CASSYPGGHTGELFF.

Details on this clone: This likely comes from a read error, as the CDR3 has no conserved phenylalanine or tryptophan at its end. The limits of the CDR3 on the DNA are not certain, so only TCRdb's listed CDR3 is given. V is TRBV2 and J is TRBJ1-1; TRBD1, the table's D call, was not compared with the DNA. Germline V gene sequence: CDR1 SNHLY, CDR2 FYNNEI. From its first to its last residue, the CDR3 has 14 amino acids. The CDR3 sequence: CASTLGPTASPIFA.

The rearrangement links TRBV2 to TRBJ2-5, with D hard to call. Germline V gene sequence: CDR1 SNHLY, CDR2 FYNNEI. The CDR3 contains 14 residues. Trimming cost V 3 bases and J 5 bases, with 13 bases left between them. This chain's CDR3 is CASSEGSRRETQYF. The CDR3 DNA sequence: TGTGCCAGCAGTGAGGGTAGCCGTCGGGAGACCCAGTACTTC.

The V gene is TRBV19, the J gene TRBJ2-2; either TRBD1 or TRBD2 may supply D (5 bases each). Per germline, CDR1 LNHDA and CDR2 SQIVND (reference sequence). V was trimmed by 7 bases and J by 4 bases, leaving 16 bases between them. This CDR3 comprises 15 residues. The CDR3 is CASIRDHLGTGELFF. For the CDR3, the DNA is TGTGCCAGTATCCGGGACCACCTCGGCACCGGGGAGCTGTTTTTT.

The V and J genes are TRBV5-4 and TRBJ2-1, with 11 bases lining up with TRBD1. Germline V lookup: CDR1 SGHNT, CDR2 YYREEE (reference sequence). After removal of 3 bases from V and 0 bases from J, the junction contained 2 bases not matched to a gene. This CDR3 contains 16 residues. In nucleotides, the CDR3 is TGTGCCAGCAGCTGGGGACAGGGGGACTCCTACAATGAGCAGTTCTTC. Its translation is CASSWGQGDSYNEQFF.

V and J are TRBV23-1 and TRBJ2-2, with TRBD2 matching over 8 bases. TRBV23-1 carries the ORF label, with uncertain function. V trimming: 11 bases; J trimming: 5 bases; junction bases outside the gene matches: 13. The CDR3 has 15 residues. The CDR3 loop reads CAGPPGRGDTGELFF. The DNA of the CDR3 is TGCGCCGGGCCGCCAGGGCGGGGGGATACCGGGGAGCTGTTTTTT.